This T cell receptor beta chain was identified in a study of blood T cell repertoires in COVID-19. Overall study context: Acute-phase and convalescent COVID-19 samples originated in the United States, Italy and Spain. From T cells, B-cell-depleted T cells, or PBMCs came the material, which was cDNA or gDNA.

V was shortened by 4 bases and J by 5 bases, with 5 bases between the two germline ends. CDR3 length: 11 residues. Germline V CDR1 and CDR2: PRHDT, FYEKMQ (reference sequence). In the study's own analysis: It was from reference gene primer amplification that nucleated cell counts were estimated. Assay: immunoSEQ multiplex PCR; the TCRdb copy retains only in-frame clones and omits some. The DNA was the basis for D and trimming; V, J and clone size are from that table. Of about 240,000 clones in the sample, around four fifths were seen once. This sequence originates from a woman aged 55-75 years with active or convalescent COVID-19. V gene TRBV13 combines with J gene TRBJ1-2; D gene unclear. What was sequenced was peripheral blood. The CDR3 region has the DNA TGTGCCAGCAGCTCCTCGTATGGCTACACCTTC. Translating gives CASSSSYGYTF.